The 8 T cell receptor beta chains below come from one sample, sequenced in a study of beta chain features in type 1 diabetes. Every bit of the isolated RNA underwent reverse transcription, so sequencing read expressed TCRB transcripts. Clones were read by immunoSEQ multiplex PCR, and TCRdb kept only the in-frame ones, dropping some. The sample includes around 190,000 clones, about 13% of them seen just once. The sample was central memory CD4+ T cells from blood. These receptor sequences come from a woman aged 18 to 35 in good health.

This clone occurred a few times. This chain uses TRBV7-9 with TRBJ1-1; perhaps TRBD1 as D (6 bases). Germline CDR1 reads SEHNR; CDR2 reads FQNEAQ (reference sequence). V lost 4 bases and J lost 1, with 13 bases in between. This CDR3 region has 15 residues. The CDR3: CASSWGQGRNTEAFF. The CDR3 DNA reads TGTGCCAGCAGCTGGGGTCAGGGGAGGAACACTGAAGCTTTCTTT. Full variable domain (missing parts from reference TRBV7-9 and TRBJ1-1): DTGVSQNPRHKITKRGQNVTFRCDPISEHNRLYWYRQTLGQGPEFLTYFQNEAQLEKSRLLSDRFSAERPKGSFSTLEIQRTEQGDSAMYLCASSWGQGRNTEAFFGQGTRLTVV.

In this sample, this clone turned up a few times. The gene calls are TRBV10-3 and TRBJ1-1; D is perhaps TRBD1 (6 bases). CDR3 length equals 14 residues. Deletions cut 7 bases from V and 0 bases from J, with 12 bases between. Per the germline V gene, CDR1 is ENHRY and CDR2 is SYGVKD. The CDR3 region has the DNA TGTGCCATCAACAGAGGGGGTATGAACACTGAAGCTTTCTTT. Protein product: CAINRGGMNTEAFF.

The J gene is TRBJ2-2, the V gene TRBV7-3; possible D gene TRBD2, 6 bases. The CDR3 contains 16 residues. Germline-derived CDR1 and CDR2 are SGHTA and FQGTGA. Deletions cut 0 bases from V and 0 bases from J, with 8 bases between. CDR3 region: CASSLTGGTNTGELFF. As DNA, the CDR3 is TGTGCCAGCAGCTTAACTGGCGGGACGAACACCGGGGAGCTGTTTTTT.

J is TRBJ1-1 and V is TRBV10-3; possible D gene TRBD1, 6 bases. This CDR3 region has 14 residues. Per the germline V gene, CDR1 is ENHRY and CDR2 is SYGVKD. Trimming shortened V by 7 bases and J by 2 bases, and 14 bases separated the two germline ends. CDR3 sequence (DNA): TGTGCCATCACTCCCGGACAGTTCAACACTGAAGCTTTCTTT. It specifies CAITPGQFNTEAFF.

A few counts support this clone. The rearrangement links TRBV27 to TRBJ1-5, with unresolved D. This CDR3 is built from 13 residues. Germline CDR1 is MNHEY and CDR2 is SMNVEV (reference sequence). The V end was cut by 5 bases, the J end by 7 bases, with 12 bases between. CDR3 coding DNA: TGTGCCAGCAGTCGAGATGGTCGACAGCCCCAGCATTTT. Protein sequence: CASSRDGRQPQHF.

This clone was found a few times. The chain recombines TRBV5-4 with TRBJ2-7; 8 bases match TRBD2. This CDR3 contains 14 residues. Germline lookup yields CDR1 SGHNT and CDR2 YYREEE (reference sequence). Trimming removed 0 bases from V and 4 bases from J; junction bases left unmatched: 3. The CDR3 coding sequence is TGTGCCAGCAGCTTGGATGGCGGGAGGTACGAGCAGTACTTC. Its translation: CASSLDGGRYEQYF.

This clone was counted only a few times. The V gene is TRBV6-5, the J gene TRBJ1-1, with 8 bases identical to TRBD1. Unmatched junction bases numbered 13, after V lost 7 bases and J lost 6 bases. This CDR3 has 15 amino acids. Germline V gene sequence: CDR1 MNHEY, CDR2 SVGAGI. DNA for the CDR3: TGTGCCAGCACACCAATGGGCAGGGGGCCGGCTGAAGCTTTCTTT. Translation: CASTPMGRGPAEAFF.

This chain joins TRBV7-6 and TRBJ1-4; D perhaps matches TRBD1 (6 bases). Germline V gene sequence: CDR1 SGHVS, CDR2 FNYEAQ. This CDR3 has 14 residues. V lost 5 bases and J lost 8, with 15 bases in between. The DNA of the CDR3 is TGTGCCAGCAGCCTCGGACAGCGAGAGGAAAAACTGTTTTTT. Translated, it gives CASSLGQREEKLFF.